These 24 T cell receptor beta chains came from one sample sequenced in a study of Graves' ophthalmopathy and Graves' hyperthyroidism. For repertoire sequencing, the TCR beta CDR3 regions were amplified from RNA transcripts. Investigators did first-round RT-PCR with HTBI primers, then second-round multiplex PCR. TCRdb redid the calling of the multiplex PCR reads with MiXCR, one entry per CDR3 protein. The table has a few hundred thousand distinct CDR3 sequences, over 20% seen once. Sequencing was done on a sample of peripheral blood. The receptors stem from a young woman with stable Graves' hyperthyroidism.

This clonotype was seen repeatedly, ten times or more. The genes are TRBV7-2 and TRBJ2-7; 7 bases agree with TRBD2. The CDR3 runs to 14 residues. The V gene's germline CDR1 is SGHTA and CDR2 FQGNSA. V gave up 5 bases and J gave up 0 bases; unmatched junction bases: 4. The CDR3 nucleotides read TGTGCCAGCAGCGAACGGGACTACTCCTACGAGCAGTACTTC. Translating gives CASSERDYSYEQYF. The full variable domain, rest sourced from reference TRBV7-2 and TRBJ2-7, is GAGVSQSPSNKVTEKGKDVELRCDPISGHTALYWYRQSLGQGLEFLIYFQGNSAPDKSGLPSDRFSAERTGGSVSTLTIQRTQQEDSAVYLCASSERDYSYEQYFGPGTRLTVT.

This clonotype was recorded many times. J is TRBJ1-1 and V is TRBV5-1; D call uncertain. The CDR3 sequence is 16 residues long. Germline V gene sequence: CDR1 SGHRS, CDR2 YFSETQ. Between the trimmed V and J ends, which lost 0 bases and 3 bases, there was a span of 15 bases. The CDR3 sequence is CASSLGFAGRDTEAFF. As DNA, the CDR3 is TGCGCCAGCAGCTTGGGGTTCGCAGGCCGCGACACTGAAGCTTTCTTT. Combining the CDR3 with reference TRBV5-1 and TRBJ1-1 gives the whole variable domain KAGVTQTPRYLIKTRGQQVTLSCSPISGHRSVSWYQQTPGQGLQFLFEYFSETQRNKGNFPGRFSGRQFSNSRSEMNVSTLELGDSALYLCASSLGFAGRDTEAFFGQGTRLTVV.

At least ten counts were recorded for this clonotype. V is TRBV5-1 and J is TRBJ2-7, with TRBD2 identical over 9 bases. This CDR3 spans 16 amino acids. Germline V gives CDR1 SGHRS, CDR2 YFSETQ. The ends lost 4 bases at V and 2 bases at J; junction bases unmatched: 10. The CDR3 DNA reads as TGCGCCAGCAGCCGGACTGGCGGGAGGGTTACCTACGAGCAGTACTTC. It codes for CASSRTGGRVTYEQYF.

This clonotype was counted many times. The V gene is TRBV12-3 or TRBV12-4, the J gene TRBJ2-7, with D perhaps matching TRBD1 or TRBD2 (5 bases each). CDR3 length equals 16 residues. Trimming shortened V by 8 bases and J by 9 bases, and 29 bases separated the two germline ends. This CDR3 reads CASGGGVRTREDRQYF. The CDR3 DNA sequence: TGTGCCAGCGGGGGTGGGGTGAGAACTAGAGAGGATAGGCAGTACTTC.

The genes are TRBV30 and TRBJ2-2; the D gene is possibly TRBD1 (6 bases). The CDR3 runs 15 residues. Germline V gene data show CDR1 as GTSNPN and CDR2 as SVGIG (reference sequence). V dropped 7 bases and J dropped 3 bases, with 18 bases sitting between them. CDR3 loop: CASRQVDRDTGELFF. CDR3 bases: TGTGCCTCCCGACAGGTTGATCGGGACACCGGGGAGCTGTTTTTT.

This chain uses TRBV5-1 with TRBJ2-2; tentatively, D is TRBD1 (6 bases). The ends were cut back, 1 base at V and 0 bases at J, with 10 bases in the middle. There are 16 residues in the CDR3. Germline-derived CDR1 and CDR2 are SGHRS and YFSETQ. This CDR3 reads CASSLTGNTNTGELFF. CDR3 sequence (DNA): TGCGCCAGCAGCTTGACAGGGAACACGAACACCGGGGAGCTGTTTTTT.

This clonotype was counted a few times. The chain uses TRBV10-3 and TRBJ1-3; 7 bases line up with TRBD1. This CDR3 region has 17 residues. Unmatched junction bases numbered 8, after V lost 3 bases and J lost 0 bases. Germline V lookup: CDR1 ENHRY, CDR2 SYGVKD. CDR3 residues: CAISESGDSLSGNTIYF. The CDR3 DNA follows: TGTGCCATCAGTGAATCCGGGGACAGCCTCTCTGGAAACACCATATATTTT.

This clonotype was observed at least ten times. Since a much larger clone is just one base distant, this may be a read error. The chain combines TRBV7-9 with TRBJ1-1; TRBD1 is a possible D gene (5 bases). Per the germline V gene, CDR1 is SEHNR and CDR2 is FQNEAQ (reference sequence). This CDR3 contains 13 residues. The CDR3, as DNA: TGTGCCAGCAGCTTAGTCGGGACGAACGAAGCTCTCTTT. Amino acids: CASSLVGTNEALF. The variable domain in full, completed from reference TRBV7-9 and TRBJ1-1, reads DTGVSQNPRHKITKRGQNVTFRCDPISEHNRLYWYRQTLGQGPEFLTYFQNEAQLEKSRLLSDRFSAERPKGSFSTLEIQRTEQGDSAMYLCASSLVGTNEALFGQGTRLTVV.

This clonotype was seen a handful of times. The J gene is TRBJ1-1, the V gene TRBV30, with no clear D. Germline CDR1 reads GTSNPN; CDR2 reads SVGIG (reference sequence). The CDR3 sequence is 11 residues long. Trimming removed 0 bases at V and 11 bases at J, with 10 bases between. CDR3 DNA: TGTGCCTGGAGTGTTGAGGGAGCCGCTTTCTTT. Its translation: CAWSVEGAAFF.

As concerns this clonotype: At one boundary the junction diverges from the germline segment, which might be a read error. DNA of the CDR3: TGTGCCAGTAGTGCCGGACCAGGGGCGGACTATGGCTACACCTTC. Its translation is CASSAGPGADYGYTF. This chain uses TRBV6-4 with TRBJ1-2; D possibly corresponds to TRBD1 (6 bases). The CDR3 is 15 amino acids. Germline V lookup: CDR1 MRHNA, CDR2 SNTAGT.

This clonotype was seen only a few times. The chain uses TRBV4-1 and TRBJ2-7; TRBD1 matches at 8 bases. Losses at the gene ends were 2 bases for V and 2 bases for J; bases not matched to a gene: 8. The CDR3 runs 16 residues. Germline values: CDR1 MGHRA, CDR2 YSYEKL. CDR3 in DNA: TGCGCCAGCAGCCAAAAAGCCTCGGACAGGGCCTACGAGCAGTACTTC. Translation: CASSQKASDRAYEQYF.

This clonotype was detected ten times or more. The V gene is TRBV7-3, the J gene TRBJ2-5; D is perhaps TRBD2 (6 bases). CDR1 is SGHTA, CDR2 FQGTGA, per germline. The V end lost 1 base, the J end lost 5 bases, and 14 bases lay between the germline ends. The CDR3 loop spans 15 amino acids. The CDR3 is CASSLSGIEGETQYF. DNA of the CDR3: TGTGCCAGCAGCTTAAGCGGGATTGAGGGGGAGACCCAGTACTTC.

This clonotype was seen a handful of times. The V and J genes are TRBV20-1 and TRBJ2-7, with 11 bases matching TRBD2. Per the germline V gene, CDR1 is DFQATT and CDR2 is SNEGSKA (reference sequence). With 6 bases clipped from V and 6 bases from J, the junction kept 13 bases outside the gene matches. The CDR3 length is 15 residues. The CDR3 bases are TGCAGTGCCTCCAAGAATAGCGGGGGGGCGGGCGAGCAGTACTTC. This encodes CSASKNSGGAGEQYF.

This clonotype was observed at least ten times. The rearrangement joins TRBV2 to TRBJ1-5; D is unresolved. Looked up from germline, CDR1 is SNHLY and CDR2 is FYNNEI. This CDR3 is 15 amino acids long. V lost 3 bases to trimming and J lost 5 bases, with 14 bases between them. The CDR3 coding sequence is TGTGCCAGCAGTGATCGTGCATTAAGGGATCAGCCCCAGCATTTT. This codes for CASSDRALRDQPQHF.

This clonotype was counted many times. The rearrangement links TRBV24-1 to TRBJ2-7; D gene uncertain. V dropped 3 bases and J dropped 9 bases, with 8 bases sitting between them. CDR1 is KGHDR, CDR2 SFDVKD, per germline. The CDR3 has 11 amino acids. In DNA form, the CDR3 reads TGTGCCACCAGTGATCTATCGAGGCAGTACTTC. Its translation: CATSDLSRQYF.

This clonotype showed up many times. The rearrangement uses TRBV6-1 and TRBJ2-2; the match to TRBD2 covers 15 bases. The J segment lost 7 bases and the V segment lost 4 bases, leaving 4 bases of the junction unmatched. CDR3 length equals 16 residues. In germline, CDR1 is MNHNS, CDR2 SASEGT. CDR3: CASSGTSGRAYGELFF. CDR3 nucleotide sequence: TGTGCCAGCAGTGGGACTAGCGGGAGGGCCTACGGGGAGCTGTTTTTT.

This clonotype has only a few counts. The V call is TRBV14, the J call TRBJ2-3, with 13 bases matching TRBD2. Germline assignment: CDR1 SGHDN and CDR2 FVKESK. V lost 3 bases, J lost 3 bases, and 3 bases stayed unmatched. The CDR3 extends over 16 amino acids. Written as DNA, the CDR3 is TGTGCCAGCAGCCACCTACTAGCGGGAGGGACAGATACGCAGTATTTT. Its protein is CASSHLLAGGTDTQYF.

About this clonotype: This may be a read error, as it is one base from a much larger clone. The V gene is TRBV12-3 or TRBV12-4, the J gene TRBJ1-1, with D perhaps matching TRBD1 (6 bases). The CDR3 is 10 residues long. The CDR3 here is CASSSRTARF. The CDR3, as DNA: TGTGCCAGCAGTTCGCGGACAGCCCGTTTT.

This clonotype was observed at least ten times. J is TRBJ2-7 and V is TRBV20-1; 7 positions match TRBD2. CDR3 size: 14 residues. Per the germline V gene, CDR1 is DFQATT and CDR2 is SNEGSKA (reference sequence). The junction had 4 bases not matched to a gene; V was cut back by 1 base and J by 1 base. The CDR3 spells CSARVLAASYEQYF. The CDR3 bases are TGCAGTGCTAGAGTGCTAGCGGCATCCTACGAGCAGTACTTC.

In this sample, this clonotype turned up once. V usage is TRBV11-2 and J usage is TRBJ1-3; the D is unclear. The ends were cut back, 6 bases at V and 0 bases at J, with 15 bases in the middle. The CDR3 loop spans 16 amino acids. Germline-derived CDR1 and CDR2 are SGHAT and FQNNGV. CDR3 in DNA: TGTGCCAGCAGTCCAGGCGGGCGCAGCTCTGGAAACACCATATATTTT. Protein product: CASSPGGRSSGNTIYF.

This clonotype was detected ten times or more. The chain recombines TRBV6-1 with TRBJ1-1; D remains ambiguous. Germline V gives CDR1 MNHNS, CDR2 SASEGT. V was clipped by 6 bases and J by 3 bases, with 11 bases between them. This CDR3 comprises 13 residues. CDR3 in DNA: TGTGCCAGCAGGGACGGATCCTACACTGAAGCTTTCTTT. Its protein is CASRDGSYTEAFF.

In this sample, this clonotype turned up many times. V is TRBV30 and J is TRBJ2-2, with 10 bases that match TRBD1. Losses at the gene ends were 5 bases for V and 0 bases for J; bases not matched to a gene: 0. Germline CDR1 is GTSNPN and CDR2 is SVGIG (reference sequence). The CDR3 runs to 14 residues. CDR3 protein: CAWGTGANTGELFF. DNA of the CDR3: TGTGCCTGGGGGACAGGGGCGAACACCGGGGAGCTGTTTTTT.

CDR3 nucleotide sequence: TGTGCCAGCAGCTTTCGGGGGGCGGATACGCAGTATTTT. Its protein is CASSFRGADTQYF. The chain combines TRBV9 with TRBJ2-3, with D possibly being TRBD2 (7 bases). V was trimmed by 4 bases and J by 6 bases, leaving 12 bases between them. The CDR3 sequence is 13 residues long. Per germline, CDR1 SGDLS and CDR2 YYNGEE.

This clonotype was seen at least ten times. The V gene is TRBV10-3, the J gene TRBJ2-5; D may be TRBD1 or TRBD2 (6 bases each). This CDR3 comprises 15 residues. V shed 3 bases and J shed 4 bases, with 15 bases lying between them. Germline V gene data show CDR1 as ENHRY and CDR2 as SYGVKD. The CDR3 loop is CAISDPGAPSETQYF. CDR3 coding DNA: TGTGCCATCAGTGACCCGGGGGCGCCGTCAGAGACCCAGTACTTC.